One sample yielded the 25 T cell receptor beta chains listed below, sequenced in a study of T cell repertoires in cytomegalovirus infection. One entry per CDR3 protein results from TCRdb running MiXCR on the reads. The profile covers about 260,000 distinct CDR3 sequences, with roughly 13% appearing a single time and roughly 9.7% taken by the ten largest. Sequenced: PBMCs. The receptors stem from a human donor in good health (CMV status not recorded). Some clones in this sample may be carry-over from other donors' samples.

This clonotype was counted a few times. The rearrangement links TRBV29-1 to TRBJ2-7; D not resolved. The germline V gene has CDR1 SQVTM and CDR2 ANQGSEA. The CDR3 has 11 amino acids. V lost 4 bases and J lost 3, with 7 bases in between. CDR3 sequence reads: CSVGVSYEQYF. CDR3 sequence (DNA): TGCAGCGTTGGGGTGAGCTACGAGCAGTACTTC.

In its sample, this clonotype was seen a few times. The J gene is TRBJ2-2, the V gene TRBV27; 10 positions match TRBD2. This CDR3 region has 15 residues. Germline V gene data show CDR1 as MNHEY and CDR2 as SMNVEV (reference sequence). After removal of 5 bases from V and 3 bases from J, the junction contained 3 bases not matched to a gene. CDR3 coding DNA: TGTGCCAGCAGTACAGGACTAGCGGACACCGGGGAGCTGTTTTTT. Translation: CASSTGLADTGELFF.

This clonotype was found a few times. The V gene is TRBV6-2 or TRBV6-3, the J gene TRBJ2-7; D possibly corresponds to TRBD2 (6 bases). From germline, CDR1 is MNHEY and CDR2 SVGEGT. Trimming took off 5 bases at V and 0 bases at J, with 17 bases between the two ends. The CDR3 is made up of 16 amino acids. Here the CDR3 DNA reads TGTGCCAGCAGTGCACCACCCGGGACTTCCTCCTACGAGCAGTACTTC. The encoded protein is CASSAPPGTSSYEQYF.

The rearrangement joins TRBV20-1 to TRBJ1-5; D gene unclear. Germline V gene data show CDR1 as DFQATT and CDR2 as SNEGSKA (reference sequence). Trimming left V 5 bases short and J 7 bases short, with 12 bases between. The CDR3 loop spans 12 amino acids. The CDR3 DNA reads as TGCAGTGCTCCCCCTCCTGGACAGCCCCAGCATTTT. This encodes CSAPPPGQPQHF.

This clonotype showed up just a few times. The V call is TRBV20-1, the J call TRBJ2-1; D unresolved. CDR3 length: 14 residues. Trimming pared 1 base from V and 4 bases from J, leaving 11 bases between. Germline CDR1 DFQATT, CDR2 SNEGSKA (reference sequence). CDR3 nucleotides: TGCAGTGCTAGAGTCCAGTCCTCATACAATGAGCAGTTCTTC. Encoded protein: CSARVQSSYNEQFF.

This clonotype has a count of ten or more. The chain couples TRBV19 to TRBJ2-1, with TRBD1 as a possible D gene (6 bases). This CDR3 is 14 amino acids long. Trimming removed 4 bases at V and 5 bases at J, with 12 bases between. The V gene's germline CDR1 is LNHDA and CDR2 SQIVND (reference sequence). The CDR3 DNA sequence: TGTGCCAGTAGTACATTTACAGGGAACAATGAGCAGTTCTTC. Translated, it gives CASSTFTGNNEQFF.

This clonotype came up a few times. This chain uses TRBV6-2 or TRBV6-3 with TRBJ1-6; 8 nucleotides match TRBD1. Trimming at V came to 6 bases and at J to 8 bases, leaving 15 bases not matched to a gene. CDR1 MNHEY and CDR2 SVGEGT come from the germline V gene. The CDR3 loop spans 17 amino acids. The DNA for the CDR3 is TGTGCCAGCAGGGCCGACAGGGGATGGTTCGGGGATTCACCCCTCCACTTT. Encoded protein: CASRADRGWFGDSPLHF.

This chain links TRBV6-4 with TRBJ2-1; D ambiguous. Germline lookup yields CDR1 MRHNA and CDR2 SNTAGT. This CDR3 region has 15 residues. With 6 bases removed from V and 1 base from J, the gap between germline ends came to 13 bases. The CDR3 nucleotides are TGTGCCAGCAGCCCGGACCCCGGTTCCTACAATGAGCAGTTCTTC. Translation gives CASSPDPGSYNEQFF.

This clonotype occurred many times. This sequence joins TRBV14 and TRBJ2-7; D remains unclear. Germline CDR1 SGHDN, CDR2 FVKESK. Deletions cut 3 bases from V and 6 bases from J, with 12 bases between. This CDR3 is built from 13 residues. DNA for the CDR3: TGTGCCAGCAGCCAGCAACCCCTCGGCGAGCAGTACTTC. Protein: CASSQQPLGEQYF.

Comment on this clonotype: This may be a read error: a much more frequent sequence differs by one nucleotide. The chain has TRBV7-6 and TRBJ1-1; possibly TRBD1 for D (6 bases). With 8 bases removed from V and 1 base from J, the gap between germline ends came to 17 bases. CDR1 is SGHVS and CDR2 is FNYEAQ in the germline V gene. CDR3 length: 15 amino acids. The chain's CDR3 is CASGKSRTANTEAFF. CDR3 in DNA: TGTGCCAGCGGCAAGAGCAGGACAGCGAACACTGAAGCTTTCTTT.

In DNA form, the CDR3 reads TGTGCCAGCAGTTATACAGGGGGCCGGACTGAAGCTTTCTTT. Amino acid sequence: CASSYTGGRTEAFF. V gene TRBV27 combines with J gene TRBJ1-1, with 9 nucleotides matching TRBD1. This CDR3 is built from 14 residues. From germline, CDR1 is MNHEY and CDR2 SMNVEV (reference sequence). V trimming: 4 bases; J trimming: 5 bases; junction bases outside the gene matches: 5.

This clonotype was counted a single time. J is TRBJ2-3 and V is TRBV28, with D maybe TRBD2 (5 bases). Per the germline V gene, CDR1 is MDHEN and CDR2 is SYDVKM. The CDR3 is 12 residues long. The V end lost 5 bases, the J end lost 11 bases, and 14 bases lay between the germline ends. CDR3: CASSARTPQQYF. For the CDR3, the DNA is TGTGCCAGCAGTGCCCGGACTCCTCAGCAGTATTTT.

This clonotype has only a few counts. The genes are TRBV12-3 or TRBV12-4 and TRBJ2-3, with D uncertain. The CDR3 extends over 11 amino acids. The V end lost 8 bases, the J end lost 6 bases, and 9 bases lay between the germline ends. The CDR3 region is CASALQDTQYF. The CDR3, as DNA: TGTGCCAGCGCCCTGCAGGATACGCAGTATTTT.

This clonotype was counted many times. The J gene is TRBJ2-2, the V gene TRBV12-3 or TRBV12-4; 7 bases are shared with TRBD2. The length of the CDR3 is 15 residues. V gave up 7 bases and J gave up 4 bases; unmatched junction bases: 9. CDR3 loop: CASTPPASGTGELFF. The CDR3, as DNA: TGTGCCAGCACCCCCCCAGCTAGCGGCACCGGGGAGCTGTTTTTT.

This clonotype was picked up many times. This chain connects TRBV7-9 to TRBJ1-1, with 9 bases aligning to TRBD1. The V and J ends lost 6 bases and 1 base, in that order; junction bases with no gene match: 0. CDR1 is SEHNR, CDR2 FQNEAQ, per germline (reference sequence). The CDR3 covers 13 residues. CDR3 in DNA: TGTGCCAGCAGGGGACAGGGGAACACTGAAGCTTTCTTT. This codes for CASRGQGNTEAFF.

CDR3 bases: TGTGCCAGCACTAACCAGGGTTCCGGGGAGCTGTTTTTT. Its translation: CASTNQGSGELFF. This chain uses TRBV2 with TRBJ2-2; D perhaps matches TRBD1 (5 bases). Trimming cost V 7 bases and J 6 bases, with 12 bases left between them. The V gene's germline CDR1 is SNHLY and CDR2 FYNNEI. CDR3 length: 13 amino acids.

The V gene is TRBV4-2, the J gene TRBJ2-5; 8 nucleotides agree with TRBD2. J gave up 4 bases and V 7 bases, and 11 bases lay outside the gene matches. The CDR3 has 15 residues. The V gene's germline CDR1 is LGHNA and CDR2 YNFKEQ. DNA of the CDR3: TGTGCCAGCACCCCCGGGGGACTAGTCGGAGAGACCCAGTACTTC. Its protein is CASTPGGLVGETQYF.

The chain carries TRBV7-6 and TRBJ2-3; D is perhaps TRBD1 (5 bases). The CDR3 contains 15 residues. Germline CDR1 and CDR2: SGHVS and FNYEAQ. Deletions cut 7 bases from V and 4 bases from J, with 18 bases between. The chain's CDR3 is CASIPLWTPPDTQYF. As DNA, the CDR3 is TGTGCCAGCATCCCCCTTTGGACACCGCCAGATACGCAGTATTTT. Using reference TRBV7-6 and TRBJ2-3 for the parts outside the CDR3, the full variable domain is GAGVSQSPRYKVTKRGQDVALRCDPISGHVSLYWYRQALGQGPEFLTYFNYEAQQDKSGLPNDRFSAERPEGSISTLTIQRTEQRDSAMYRCASIPLWTPPDTQYFGPGTRLTVL.

V and J are TRBV5-5 and TRBJ2-3; the match to TRBD2 covers 13 bases. This CDR3 is 18 amino acids long. CDR1 SGHKS and CDR2 YYEKEE come from the germline V gene (reference sequence). Losses at the gene ends were 4 bases for V and 4 bases for J; bases not matched to a gene: 12. For the CDR3, the DNA is TGTGCCAGCAGCCGCGGACTAGCGGGAGAGTTTCGTTCAGATACGCAGTATTTT. Translated, it gives CASSRGLAGEFRSDTQYF. The variable domain in full, completed from reference TRBV5-5 and TRBJ2-3, reads DAGVTQSPTHLIKTRGQQVTLRCSPISGHKSVSWYQQVLGQGPQFIFQYYEKEERGRGNFPDRFSARQFPNYSSELNVNALLLGDSALYLCASSRGLAGEFRSDTQYFGPGTRLTVL.

This rearrangement joins TRBV7-2 to TRBJ1-2, with a weak D call TRBD1 (5 bases). CDR3 length: 14 residues. Germline lookup yields CDR1 SGHTA and CDR2 FQGNSA. V lost 4 bases and J lost 5, with 14 bases in between. The chain's CDR3 is CASSSAGGGYGYTF. The DNA of the CDR3 is TGTGCCAGCAGCTCAGCGGGGGGTGGGTATGGCTACACCTTC.

This clonotype was seen ten or more times. The chain has TRBV7-2 and TRBJ2-1, with TRBD1 identical over 8 bases. V lost 5 bases to trimming and J lost 2 bases; unmatched junction nucleotides: 11. CDR3 length equals 17 residues. The germline V gene has CDR1 SGHTA and CDR2 FQGNSA. CDR3 protein: CASSPTGARTTYNEQFF. The CDR3 DNA is TGTGCCAGCAGCCCGACAGGGGCCCGGACGACCTACAATGAGCAGTTCTTC.

This clonotype showed up just a few times. CDR3 residues: CASSGPRGGQSPLHF. CDR3 sequence (DNA): TGTGCCAGCAGTGGCCCGCGGGGGGGGCAGTCACCCCTCCACTTT. V is TRBV2 and J is TRBJ1-6; the D gene is possibly TRBD1 (6 bases). The CDR3 extends over 15 amino acids. Germline CDR1 SNHLY, CDR2 FYNNEI. The V end lost 4 bases, the J end lost 10 bases, and 17 bases lay between the germline ends.

In its sample, this clonotype was seen once. The V gene is TRBV10-3, the J gene TRBJ1-2; unclear D gene. V was trimmed by 3 bases and J by 3 bases, leaving 14 bases between them. Germline V lookup: CDR1 ENHRY, CDR2 SYGVKD. The CDR3 length is 15 residues. For the CDR3, the DNA is TGTGCCATCAGTGACGGGCGGGATCTCGACTATGGCTACACCTTC. Translated, it gives CAISDGRDLDYGYTF.

About this clonotype: A much larger clone lies one base from this, so it may be a read error. Because it lacks the conserved phenylalanine or tryptophan at the end, this CDR3 is likely a read error. V usage is TRBV9 and J usage is TRBJ2-7; D not certain. Germline assignment: CDR1 SGDLS and CDR2 YYNGEE. The CDR3 contains 14 residues. Trimming removed 4 bases from V and 6 bases from J, with 17 bases in between. CDR3 coding DNA: TGTGCCAGCAGCCCAAACCCCCCTCCCTCCGAGCAGTACTTA. Its translation is CASSPNPPPSEQYL.

The chain is built from TRBV12-3 or TRBV12-4 and TRBJ2-3; D remains ambiguous. V was clipped by 7 bases and J by 9 bases, with 14 bases between them. The CDR3 spans 12 residues. CDR3 in DNA: TGTGCCAGCACCACCTCCCCCAGCACGCAGTATTTT. It yields the protein CASTTSPSTQYF.